This T cell receptor beta chain derives from a study of CD8 T cells in Susac syndrome. The V gene lost 0 bases and the J gene lost 6 bases, with 9 bases spanning the gap. The CDR3 spans 14 residues. Germline V gene sequence: CDR1 SGHNT, CDR2 YYREEE (reference sequence). Reverse transcription of about 0.45 to 1 ug RNA was performed with random hexamers. TCRdb analysed the immunoSEQ multiplex PCR reads with MiXCR anew, one entry per CDR3 protein. The table lists under 200,000 distinct CDR3 sequences, around nine tenths of them singletons. Sequencing of TCR beta, carried out with a high-throughput approach, was applied to CD8+ and CD4+ T cells from the blood.

Sequencing used CD4+ T cells from PBMCs. The source is a human donor with Susac syndrome. The rearrangement links TRBV5-4 to TRBJ2-2; D not certain. In DNA, the CDR3 is TGTGCCAGCAGCTTGGAATTCGGGTCCGGGGAGCTGTTTTTT. Amino acids: CASSLEFGSGELFF.